The 23 T cell receptor beta chains presented below share a single source sample, sequenced in a study of early T cells in non-severe SARS-CoV-2 infection. TCRdb re-called the 5' RACE reads with MiXCR, one entry per CDR3 protein. The top ten clones hold around a tenth of a sample with some 52,000 distinct CDR3 sequences, approximately 8% of them seen once. The specimen was whole blood. These TCRs come from an adult who was a healthcare worker with PCR-confirmed SARS-CoV-2 infection or an uninfected control (not recorded which).

CDR3 nucleotides: TGTGCCAGCAGCTTAGTGTCGGGCAATGAGCAGTTCTTC. Translated, it gives CASSLVSGNEQFF. The chain recombines TRBV13 with TRBJ2-1; no clear D gene. This CDR3 has 13 residues. Trimming removed 1 base at V and 6 bases at J, with 7 bases between. Germline lookup yields CDR1 PRHDT and CDR2 FYEKMQ (reference sequence). The full variable domain, in which reference TRBV13 and TRBJ2-1 provide the parts outside the CDR3, is AAGVIQSPRHLIKEKRETATLKCYPIPRHDTVYWYQQGPGQDPQFLISFYEKMQSDKGSIPDRFSAQQFSDYHSELNMSSLELGDSALYFCASSLVSGNEQFFGPGTRLTVL.

This clonotype has a count of ten or more. The chain links TRBV15 to TRBJ2-5; D may be TRBD1 (5 bases). Germline V gene data show CDR1 as LNHNV and CDR2 as YYDKDF (reference sequence). The CDR3 runs 14 residues. Trimming cost V 0 bases and J 4 bases, with 9 bases left between them. CDR3 loop: CATSREGLRETQYF. CDR3 DNA sequence: TGTGCCACCAGCAGAGAGGGGCTTCGAGAGACCCAGTACTTC.

This clonotype was observed a few times. V gene TRBV28 combines with J gene TRBJ2-3, with 9 positions matching TRBD2. The CDR3 consists of 15 residues. The J segment lost 5 bases and the V segment lost 8 bases, leaving 11 bases of the junction unmatched. Germline CDR1 and CDR2: MDHEN and SYDVKM. CDR3 DNA sequence: TGTGCCAGCGGAGGGATAGCGGGAGCGGGAGATACGCAGTATTTT. Protein: CASGGIAGAGDTQYF.

This clonotype occurred many times. The chain uses TRBV12-3 or TRBV12-4 and TRBJ2-5, with 11 bases aligning to TRBD2. The CDR3 sequence is 14 residues long. Trimming took 5 bases from V and 7 from J; bases not matched to a gene: 6. The CDR3 sequence: CASSNLAGGATQYF. The CDR3 region has the DNA TGTGCCAGCAGTAACCTAGCGGGGGGTGCGACCCAGTACTTC.

The sample holds many counts of this clonotype. The chain employs TRBV5-1 and TRBJ1-1; the D is unclear. The CDR3 is 14 residues long. Trimming took off 0 bases at V and 1 base at J, with 7 bases between the two ends. Germline loops: CDR1 SGHRS, CDR2 YFSETQ. CDR3 DNA sequence: TGCGCCAGCAGCTTGGCGGGAGGGAACACTGAAGCTTTCTTT. As protein: CASSLAGGNTEAFF.

At least ten counts were recorded for this clonotype. The rearrangement joins TRBV4-1 to TRBJ2-2, with D tentatively TRBD2 (5 bases). The CDR3 consists of 14 residues. V dropped 4 bases and J dropped 1 base, with 7 bases sitting between them. Germline V CDR1 and CDR2: MGHRA, YSYEKL. The CDR3 reads CASSRAENTGELFF. CDR3 nucleotide sequence: TGCGCCAGCAGCCGAGCGGAGAACACCGGGGAGCTGTTTTTT.

This clonotype was picked up many times. The chain uses TRBV18 and TRBJ2-1, with D unresolved. Trimming pared 2 bases from V and 8 bases from J, leaving 7 bases between. The CDR3 contains 12 residues. The germline CDR1 and CDR2 sequences are KGHSH and LQKENI. CDR3 DNA: TGTGCCAGCTCACCAACCCGGGATGAGCAGTTCTTC. It is translated as CASSPTRDEQFF. Filled out from reference TRBV18 and TRBJ2-1, the complete variable domain reads NAGVMQNPRHLVRRRGQEARLRCSPMKGHSHVYWYRQLPEEGLKFMVYLQKENIIDESGMPKERFSAEFPKEGPSILRIQQVVRGDSAAYFCASSPTRDEQFFGPGTRLTVL.

This clonotype came up many times. The chain joins TRBV11-3 to TRBJ2-2, with a possible D match to TRBD1 (5 bases). This CDR3 has 15 amino acids. Trimming left V 4 bases short and J 3 bases short, with 12 bases between. Germline V gene lookup returns CDR1 SGHNT and CDR2 YENEEA. CDR3 sequence reads: CASSSQGSHTGELFF. The CDR3 bases are TGTGCCAGCAGCTCTCAGGGTAGTCACACCGGGGAGCTGTTTTTT.

This clonotype was counted ten times or more. The chain uses TRBV29-1 and TRBJ1-2, with D possibly TRBD1 on 6 matching bases. There are 11 residues in the CDR3. V was cut by 7 bases and J by 5 bases, with 11 bases left in between. Germline CDR1 and CDR2: SQVTM and ANQGSEA. CDR3 residues: CSGQQGYGYTF. The CDR3, as DNA: TGCAGCGGTCAACAGGGATATGGCTACACCTTC. Combining the CDR3 with reference TRBV29-1 and TRBJ1-2 gives the whole variable domain SAVISQKPSRDICQRGTSLTIQCQVDSQVTMMFWYRQQPGQSLTLIATANQGSEATYESGFVIDKFPISRPNLTFSTLTVSNMSPEDSSIYLCSGQQGYGYTFGSGTRLTVV.

V usage is TRBV6-6 and J usage is TRBJ2-2; 11 nucleotides agree with TRBD2. V was pared by 6 bases and J by 7 bases, with 13 bases of the junction left unmatched. The CDR3 has 17 residues. The germline gives CDR1 MNHNY, CDR2 SVGAGI (reference sequence). CDR3 nucleotides: TGTGCCAGCAGACCTACTAGCGGGGGCCCCTCCAGCGGGGAGCTGTTTTTT. It encodes CASRPTSGGPSSGELFF.

This clonotype is classed as medium-sized. The chain uses TRBV27 and TRBJ1-1; D is unclear. V shed 3 bases and J shed 4 bases, with 15 bases lying between them. Germline V CDR1 and CDR2: MNHEY, SMNVEV (reference sequence). The CDR3 is 15 amino acids. The CDR3 loop is CASSLGRTAGTEAFF. The CDR3 DNA is TGTGCCAGCAGTTTGGGCAGGACTGCGGGCACTGAAGCTTTCTTT.

This rearrangement joins TRBV6-5 to TRBJ1-2; no clear D gene. Trimming pared 2 bases from V and 2 bases from J, leaving 9 bases between. Germline CDR1 reads MNHEY; CDR2 reads SVGAGI. CDR3 length equals 14 residues. Here the CDR3 reads CASSYDRANYGYTF. CDR3 DNA: TGTGCCAGCAGTTACGATAGGGCGAACTATGGCTACACCTTC.

This clonotype showed up many times. The genes are TRBV28 and TRBJ2-2, with 10 bases aligning to TRBD1. The V gene's germline CDR1 is MDHEN and CDR2 SYDVKM. CDR3 size: 19 residues. Trimming cost V 1 base and J 7 bases; bases outside gene matches: 15. This chain's CDR3 is CASSLYPGSGTGVIGELFF. The CDR3 nucleotides read TGTGCCAGCAGTTTATACCCCGGTAGTGGGACAGGGGTAATCGGGGAGCTGTTTTTT.

This clonotype was detected many times. The chain joins TRBV9 to TRBJ1-4; D is perhaps TRBD1 (5 bases). V lost 1 base to trimming and J lost 7 bases, with 11 bases between them. The CDR3 is 14 residues long. The germline V gene has CDR1 SGDLS and CDR2 YYNGEE. CDR3 sequence: CASSVKGYTEKLFF. Here the CDR3 DNA reads TGTGCCAGCAGCGTAAAGGGGTACACTGAAAAACTGTTTTTT.

The sample holds many counts of this clonotype. The genes are TRBV27 and TRBJ2-7; D remains unclear. V dropped 0 bases and J dropped 6 bases, with 15 bases sitting between them. Germline V gene sequence: CDR1 MNHEY, CDR2 SMNVEV (reference sequence). The CDR3 runs to 15 residues. CDR3 sequence: CASSLSSSLPSEQYF. The CDR3 DNA follows: TGTGCCAGCAGTTTATCTTCCAGTTTACCCTCCGAGCAGTACTTC.

This clonotype was observed a few times. The chain uses TRBV27 and TRBJ2-1; TRBD2 matches at 13 bases. This CDR3 contains 19 residues. Germline V gene data show CDR1 as MNHEY and CDR2 as SMNVEV (reference sequence). The junction had 11 bases not matched to a gene; V was cut back by 6 bases and J by 0 bases. The CDR3 DNA sequence: TGTGCCAGCAGCCTCCGGACTAGCGGGGGCCTTCTCTCCTACAATGAGCAGTTCTTC. It specifies CASSLRTSGGLLSYNEQFF.

This clonotype was seen more than once but under ten times. The rearrangement links TRBV29-1 to TRBJ2-7; the match to TRBD2 covers 12 bases. V gave up 2 bases and J gave up 0 bases; unmatched junction bases: 5. CDR1 is SQVTM, CDR2 ANQGSEA, per germline. The CDR3 contains 16 residues. The CDR3 region has the DNA TGCAGCGTTGAACCAGGACTAGCGGGAAACTCCTACGAGCAGTACTTC. It encodes CSVEPGLAGNSYEQYF.

This clonotype was picked up a small number of times. The chain employs TRBV6-2 or TRBV6-3 and TRBJ2-1, with 13 nucleotides matching TRBD2. The CDR3 is 17 amino acids. Germline V gene sequence: CDR1 MNHEY, CDR2 SVGEGT. Unmatched junction bases numbered 14, after V lost 6 bases and J lost 9 bases. This chain's CDR3 is CASSPTRTSGRIGEQFF. In nucleotides, the CDR3 is TGTGCCAGCAGCCCCACTCGGACTAGCGGGAGAATAGGTGAGCAGTTCTTC.

At least ten counts were recorded for this clonotype. The chain employs TRBV13 and TRBJ1-1; D unresolved. Germline V gene lookup returns CDR1 PRHDT and CDR2 FYEKMQ (reference sequence). The V gene lost 6 bases and the J gene lost 0 bases, with 17 bases spanning the gap. The CDR3 has 16 residues. CDR3 loop: CASRIRSRRMNTEAFF. The CDR3 bases are TGTGCCAGCAGGATCCGTTCTCGGCGGATGAACACTGAAGCTTTCTTT. Full variable domain (rest looked up from reference TRBV13 and TRBJ1-1): AAGVIQSPRHLIKEKRETATLKCYPIPRHDTVYWYQQGPGQDPQFLISFYEKMQSDKGSIPDRFSAQQFSDYHSELNMSSLELGDSALYFCASRIRSRRMNTEAFFGQGTRLTVV.

At least ten counts were recorded for this clonotype. V is TRBV7-2 and J is TRBJ2-5; D is ambiguous. Germline-derived CDR1 and CDR2 are SGHTA and FQGNSA. The CDR3 has 15 residues. V was trimmed by 5 bases and J by 2 bases, leaving 15 bases between them. The CDR3 here is CASSEGSPGQETQYF. In nucleotides, the CDR3 is TGTGCCAGCAGCGAAGGCAGCCCTGGGCAAGAGACCCAGTACTTC.

This clonotype was detected many times. The chain carries TRBV5-4 and TRBJ2-3; D uncertain. CDR3 length equals 12 residues. Trimming left V 3 bases short and J 4 bases short, with 6 bases between. Germline CDR1 reads SGHNT; CDR2 reads YYREEE (reference sequence). CDR3 in amino acids: CASSSRSDTQYF. The CDR3 nucleotides are TGTGCCAGCAGCTCCCGTTCAGATACGCAGTATTTT.

At least ten counts were recorded for this clonotype. The genes are TRBV6-5 and TRBJ1-6; the D gene is possibly TRBD1 (5 bases). Germline CDR1 MNHEY, CDR2 SVGAGI. V was shortened by 2 bases and J by 0 bases, with 11 bases between the two germline ends. There are 17 residues in the CDR3. As DNA, the CDR3 is TGTGCCAGCAGTTACGAGTGGGGGAGCTCCTATAATTCACCCCTCCACTTT. This codes for CASSYEWGSSYNSPLHF.

This clonotype has only a few counts. The genes are TRBV28 and TRBJ2-3; D call uncertain. Per the germline V gene, CDR1 is MDHEN and CDR2 is SYDVKM. Between the trimmed V and J ends, which lost 7 bases and 5 bases, there was a span of 16 bases. This CDR3 region has 14 residues. In DNA form, the CDR3 reads TGTGCCAGCACCGTTCCCCAGATAGGAGATACGCAGTATTTT. Protein sequence: CASTVPQIGDTQYF.